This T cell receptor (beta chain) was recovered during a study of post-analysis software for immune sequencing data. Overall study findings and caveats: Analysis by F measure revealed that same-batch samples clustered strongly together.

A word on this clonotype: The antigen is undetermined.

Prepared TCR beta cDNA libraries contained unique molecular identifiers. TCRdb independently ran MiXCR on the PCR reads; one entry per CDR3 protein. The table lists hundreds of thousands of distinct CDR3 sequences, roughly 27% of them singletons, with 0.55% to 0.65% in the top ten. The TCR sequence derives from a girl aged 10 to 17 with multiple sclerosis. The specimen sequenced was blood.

The CDR3 DNA is TGTGCCAGCAGCTTAGTTGCCCCCTCGGATGAGCAGTTCTTC. Protein sequence: CASSLVAPSDEQFF. J is TRBJ2-1 and V is TRBV7-9; D uncertain. With 1 base removed from V and 8 bases from J, the gap between germline ends came to 12 bases. The CDR3 has 14 amino acids. In germline, CDR1 is SEHNR, CDR2 FQNEAQ (reference sequence).